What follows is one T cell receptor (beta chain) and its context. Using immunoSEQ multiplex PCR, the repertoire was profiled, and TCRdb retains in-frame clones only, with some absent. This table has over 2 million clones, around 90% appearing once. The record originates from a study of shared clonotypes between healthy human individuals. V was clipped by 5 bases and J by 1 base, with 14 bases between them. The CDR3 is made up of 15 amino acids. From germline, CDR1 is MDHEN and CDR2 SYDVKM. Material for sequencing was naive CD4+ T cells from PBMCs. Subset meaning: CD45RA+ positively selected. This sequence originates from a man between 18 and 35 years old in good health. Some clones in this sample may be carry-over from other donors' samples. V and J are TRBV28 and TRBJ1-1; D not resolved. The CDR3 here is CASSPPTMANTEAFF. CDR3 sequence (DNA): TGTGCCAGCAGTCCTCCGACAATGGCGAACACTGAAGCTTTCTTT.